The following is a T cell receptor beta chain sequence with its context. Antigen: not known. This entry comes from a study of response to subunit inactivated influenza vaccine. Whole-study findings and limits: Researchers suggested that each seasonal influenza vaccination recruits few new T cells.

This CDR3 is built from 13 residues. Trimming removed 6 bases at V and 4 bases at J, with 13 bases between. Each CDR3 protein is one row after TCRdb ran MiXCR on the RT-PCR reads. Here the sample spans 530,000 or so distinct CDR3 sequences, about 25% being singletons. The sequence was obtained from a man in his fifties or sixties who received an inactivated influenza vaccine. The chain couples TRBV12-3 or TRBV12-4 to TRBJ2-7, with D perhaps TRBD1 (6 bases). The specimen was CD4+ T cells sorted from PBMCs, collected around 5 days after vaccination. Here the CDR3 DNA reads TGTGCCAGCAGCCAACTCGGACAGTACGAGCAGTACTTC. This gives the protein CASSQLGQYEQYF.